Detailed here is one T cell receptor beta chain. This entry comes from a study of blood T cell repertoires in COVID-19. Study overall: The United States, Italy and Spain supplied acute and convalescent COVID-19 samples. In each case, the material was cDNA or gDNA derived from T cells, B-cell-depleted T cells, or PBMCs.

The CDR3 is 14 residues long. V was pared by 10 bases and J by 4 bases, with 20 bases between. Germline V lookup: CDR1 SNHLY, CDR2 FYNNEI. In the original processing: The assay estimated nucleated cells by amplifying reference gene primers. Only in-frame clones appear in the TCRdb table, and some are missing; sequencing was by immunoSEQ multiplex PCR. V, J and clone size were drawn from that table, and D and trimming were deduced from the DNA. The sample includes roughly 200,000 clones, 80% to 90% of them seen just once. The J gene is TRBJ2-7, the V gene TRBV2; D may be TRBD2 (6 bases). The sequence came from a human donor with active or convalescent COVID-19. The donor label of this sample is uncertain. Sequencing was done on a sample of peripheral blood. CDR3 DNA sequence: TGTGCCACTAAAGGGACTCCCGGGGAATACGAGCAGTACTTC. Protein sequence: CATKGTPGEYEQYF.